This entry concerns a single T cell receptor (beta chain). Which antigen it targets is not known. No quality values exist for individual bases; no much larger clone is one base distant. These data originate in a study of Tregs in tolerant kidney transplant recipients (dated by TCRdb to about 2019). Some background on the complete study: The study used TCRbeta sequencing to identify donor-specific regulatory T cells before combined kidney and bone marrow transplantation, then tracked those cells after transplant.

Inclusive of the bounding cysteine and phenylalanine, the CDR3 is 11 residues long. Kept here is only the CDR3 DNA, which spans 33 bases and is read in frame from base 1. As encoded in the germline V gene, CDR1 is MDHEN while CDR2 is SYDVKM. V is cut by 5 bases and J by 7 bases, and the space between the germline ends is 6 bases. For TCRbeta CDR3 sequencing, genomic DNA was extracted from sorted cells using the QIAGEN DNeasy Blood and Tissue Kit. High-throughput TCRbeta CDR3 sequencing was carried out commercially through immunoSEQ, with PCR amplification with bias correction and internal controls included. As for the original processing: A unique productive TCRbeta sequence was defined by the CDR3 nucleotide sequence when primers matched, and otherwise by the CDR3 amino acid sequence together with the Vbeta and Jbeta genes. As a correction for sorting error, sequences shared between sorted populations at a frequency ratio of 2:1 or less were discarded, and the remaining shared sequences were assigned to the higher population. A sequence counted as donor-reactive if, in CFSE-low cells, the sequence had a frequency of at least 0.01% and was expanded at least 5-fold compared with unstimulated cells. Jensen-Shannon divergence, calculated on the top 100 TCRbeta sequences ranked by frequency, was used to quantify repertoire divergence. For samples with multiple sequencing runs, sorting error was corrected separately for each run before the runs were pooled. As stored in TCRdb, this immuneACCESS dataset retains in-frame rearrangements with V and J assigned. A fraction of the clones does not appear; measured against another copy, unresolved V genes explain less than half of the discrepancy, and the remainder lacks a known reason. For V, J and clone size, that table is used; D and trimming come from the DNA. This sample gives about 64,000 clones in total; around 87% of them show up just once. Under 4.5% of the sample is in the top ten clones.

The study at large found these results: Although technical replication error seemed to be minimal, the question of biological reproducibility was not addressed directly. For some patients the PCR primers changed over time, which made it impossible to compare the samples from those patients at the nucleotide level. The most biologically relevant and donor-specific TCRbeta repertoire appeared to be identified by expanding Tregs with activated donor B cells. The study was limited by small patient numbers, and the findings need validation in larger populations and under other immunosuppression protocols. In tolerant patients, donor-specific Tregs expanded more than Tregs overall, which suggests antigen-driven rather than nonspecific expansion.

This sample's time point label indicates: 6 months after combined kidney and bone marrow transplant. The transplants used related donors with nonmyeloablative bone marrow transplantation, and mixed chimerism in the human trials was transient. Thawed PBMCs were FACS-sorted into unstimulated Tregs (CD4+CD25+CD127-), CD4+ non-Tregs (CD4+CD25-), CD4 cells and CD8 cells. Patients were a few combined kidney and bone marrow transplant recipients from the ITN036ST trial, and only these trial subjects had samples available. Healthy control blood was processed to PBMCs with a Ficoll density gradient and then cryopreserved, whereas patient PBMCs were collected both before and after transplant.

The chain couples TRBV28 to TRBJ2-4, with no D gene named confidently. This clonotype was obtained from a human patient who received a combined kidney and bone marrow transplant. Following transplantation, part of the T cell population may be supplied by the graft donor rather than the patient. Sequences were derived from CD4+ T cells from blood (PBMCs), sampled 6 months after the transplant. The nucleotide sequence is TGTGCCAGCAGTGTCCGGAACATTCAGTACTTC. It specifies CASSVRNIQYF. Joined to the reference TRBV28 and TRBJ2-4 proteins, this CDR3 gives the full variable domain: DVKVTQSSRYLVKRTGEKVFLECVQDMDHENMFWYRQDPGLGLRLIYFSYDVKMKEKGDIPEGYSVSREKKERFSLILESASTNQTSMYLCASSVRNIQYFGAGTRLSVL.